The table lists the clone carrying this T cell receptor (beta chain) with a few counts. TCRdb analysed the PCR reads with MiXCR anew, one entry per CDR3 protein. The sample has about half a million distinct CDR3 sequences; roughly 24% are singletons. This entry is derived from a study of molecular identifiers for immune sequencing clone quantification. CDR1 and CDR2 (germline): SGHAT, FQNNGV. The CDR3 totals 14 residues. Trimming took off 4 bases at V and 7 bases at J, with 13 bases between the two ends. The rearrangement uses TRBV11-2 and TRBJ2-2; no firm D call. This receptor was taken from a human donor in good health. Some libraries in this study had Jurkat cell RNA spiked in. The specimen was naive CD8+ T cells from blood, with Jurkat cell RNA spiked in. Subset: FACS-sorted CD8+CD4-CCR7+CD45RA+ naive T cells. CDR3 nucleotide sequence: TGTGCCAGCAGCTGGTACGCTTCGCACGGGGAGCTGTTTTTT. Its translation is CASSWYASHGELFF.